This TCR beta chain was sequenced during a study of lung T cells in sarcoidosis with Löfgren's syndrome. Study summary: Analyses focused on Löfgren's syndrome patients.

This CDR3 is 15 amino acids long. Germline CDR1 KGHSH, CDR2 LQKENI. TCRdb passed the reads through MiXCR, listing each CDR3 protein once. The sample yields 60,000 to 70,000 distinct CDR3 sequences, 21% seen once. This clonotype is a singleton in its sample. Its antigen is unknown. Germline is not matched at one junction end, which may reflect a read error. Study results and caveats: TRAV12-1 preferentially paired with TRBV2, with homologous CDR3s. Shared TRAV12-1 and TRBV2 CDR3 motifs across Löfgren's syndrome patients reportedly suggested public CD4+ TCRs. TRAV12-1 and TRBV2 were reportedly most expanded in Löfgren's patients.

The sample comprised CD4+ T cells from PBMCs. The J gene is TRBJ2-7, the V gene TRBV18, with a weak D call TRBD1 (5 bases). The receptor comes from a human donor with sarcoidosis (Löfgren's syndrome or another form), or a control subject (not recorded which). CDR3 nucleotides: TGTACCAGCTCGCCACAACAAGGGGTAGGGTACGAGCAGTACTTC. Its protein is CTSSPQQGVGYEQYF.